The 28 T cell receptor beta chains reported below all come from one sample, sequenced in a study of shared clonotypes between healthy human individuals (dated by TCRdb to the early 2020s). The library was obtained by the immunoSEQ multiplex PCR assay. The source is immuneACCESS, and TCRdb retained only in-frame sequences with V and J called. Part of the clones is not carried over; for the studies checked, unresolved V genes explain less than half of this, and the remainder is unexplained. A total of 2.3 million or so clones appear in this sample, over 90% of them only once. About 0.39% of the sample is taken by the ten largest. The sequencing input was naive CD4+ T cells from PBMCs. Sample cell subset or site, as interpreted from the label and publication: CD45RA+ positively selected. All receptors derive from a man aged 18 to 29 in good health. Some clones in this sample may be carry-over from other donors' samples.

The chain combines TRBV27 with TRBJ2-5; D is unclear. This CDR3 is 15 amino acids long. Trimming took off 5 bases at V and 1 base at J, with 14 bases between the two ends. From germline, CDR1 is MNHEY and CDR2 SMNVEV (reference sequence). The CDR3 region has the DNA TGTGCCAGCAGTGGCCCTGGGAACAGCCAAGAGACCCAGTACTTC. Protein product: CASSGPGNSQETQYF.

The chain employs TRBV20-1 and TRBJ2-7; D might be TRBD1 (6 bases). CDR1 is DFQATT and CDR2 is SNEGSKA in the germline V gene (reference sequence). V was clipped by 6 bases and J by 9 bases, with 6 bases between them. The CDR3 spans 8 residues. CDR3 sequence (DNA): TGCAGTGCAGGGGGGCAGTACTTC. As protein: CSAGGQYF.

A single count supports this clone. This rearrangement joins TRBV5-1 to TRBJ2-7, with no clear D. The CDR3 is 16 amino acids. The ends were cut back, 4 bases at V and 0 bases at J, with 17 bases in the middle. Germline values: CDR1 SGHRS, CDR2 YFSETQ. The CDR3 region is CASSPGADRRSYEQYF. The DNA of the CDR3 is TGCGCCAGCAGCCCCGGAGCCGACCGACGCTCCTACGAGCAGTACTTC.

The rearrangement uses TRBV27 and TRBJ1-1; no firm D call. The CDR3 is made up of 14 amino acids. V lost 2 bases and J lost 5, with 12 bases in between. Germline lookup yields CDR1 MNHEY and CDR2 SMNVEV (reference sequence). The CDR3 DNA follows: TGTGCCAGCAGTTTAAAACCGGTGGGGACTGAAGCTTTCTTT. Protein product: CASSLKPVGTEAFF.

This clone has only one observation. The V call is TRBV2, the J call TRBJ1-4, with TRBD1 matching 7 bases. The germline V gene encodes CDR1 SNHLY and CDR2 FYNNEI. The junction had 4 bases not matched to a gene; V was cut back by 6 bases and J by 0 bases. The length of the CDR3 is 15 residues. In nucleotides, the CDR3 is TGTGCCAGCAGACGGACAGGCACAACTAATGAAAAACTGTTTTTT. Protein: CASRRTGTTNEKLFF.

J is TRBJ2-5 and V is TRBV5-1; weak D call: TRBD1 (6 bases). Germline V gives CDR1 SGHRS, CDR2 YFSETQ. The V gene lost 1 base and the J gene lost 6 bases, with 25 bases spanning the gap. The CDR3 runs to 18 residues. The CDR3 DNA reads TGCGCCAGCAGCTTGCACTGGAAACCAGGGGCGAGGGAAAAGACCCAGTACTTC. Translation: CASSLHWKPGAREKTQYF.

The chain links TRBV6-5 to TRBJ1-1; a possible D gene is TRBD1 (6 bases). The CDR3 is 11 residues long. Germline lookup yields CDR1 MNHEY and CDR2 SVGAGI. The CDR3 protein is CATRGNTEAFF. CDR3 bases: TGTGCAACCAGGGGTAACACTGAAGCTTTCTTT.

The rearrangement links TRBV19 to TRBJ1-1, with TRBD1 as a possible D gene (5 bases). Germline lookup yields CDR1 LNHDA and CDR2 SQIVND (reference sequence). The CDR3 runs 16 residues. V lost 7 bases to trimming and J lost 2 bases, with 20 bases between them. CDR3 in amino acids: CASMALRDGVNTEAFF. The CDR3 bases are TGTGCCAGTATGGCCTTAAGGGACGGGGTAAACACTGAAGCTTTCTTT.

The V and J genes are TRBV6-1 and TRBJ1-5; D not certain. V was clipped by 3 bases and J by 10 bases, with 19 bases between them. From germline, CDR1 is MNHNS and CDR2 SASEGT. This CDR3 has 15 amino acids. In DNA, the CDR3 is TGTGCCAGCAGTGACAAAGAAGCCCCGATCAGACCCCAGCATTTT. Protein: CASSDKEAPIRPQHF.

The rearrangement uses TRBV15 and TRBJ2-3; TRBD1 agrees at 9 bases. CDR3 length equals 15 residues. V lost 4 bases to trimming and J lost 5 bases; unmatched junction nucleotides: 7. Germline V gene data show CDR1 as LNHNV and CDR2 as YYDKDF (reference sequence). CDR3 nucleotides: TGTGCCACCAGCAACCGGGACAGGGCTTTAGATACGCAGTATTTT. Translating gives CATSNRDRALDTQYF.

The genes are TRBV23-1 and TRBJ2-1; the D is unclear. TRBV23-1 is treated as an ORF (open reading frame) with a function not yet certain. Deletions cut 0 bases from V and 4 bases from J, with 13 bases between. The CDR3 spans 16 residues. The CDR3 DNA is TGCGCCAGCAGTCAATCGGCCAGGCAAGCTTACAATGAGCAGTTCTTC. It specifies CASSQSARQAYNEQFF.

The rearrangement joins TRBV4-1 to TRBJ2-6; no reliable D call. The CDR3 has 18 amino acids. Germline V gives CDR1 MGHRA, CDR2 YSYEKL. The V gene lost 0 bases and the J gene lost 0 bases, with 12 bases spanning the gap. CDR3 region: CASSQDRFFTSGANVLTF. The CDR3 DNA sequence: TGCGCCAGCAGCCAAGACAGGTTTTTTACCTCTGGGGCCAACGTCCTGACTTTC.

The chain combines TRBV5-1 with TRBJ2-4; 7 nucleotides align to TRBD2. The CDR3 is 13 amino acids. The trim removed 4 bases at V and 7 bases at J, leaving 5 bases unmatched. Germline CDR1 reads SGHRS; CDR2 reads YFSETQ. The CDR3 DNA reads TGCGCCAGCAGCCCTGGGACTATGAACATTCAGTACTTC. As protein: CASSPGTMNIQYF.

This rearrangement joins TRBV28 to TRBJ1-1; 7 nucleotides align to TRBD1. With 6 bases clipped from V and 3 bases from J, the junction kept 7 bases outside the gene matches. The CDR3 sequence is 14 residues long. The germline V gene encodes CDR1 MDHEN and CDR2 SYDVKM. The CDR3 is CASRLGTADTEAFF. The CDR3 nucleotides are TGTGCCAGCAGACTAGGGACAGCCGACACTGAAGCTTTCTTT.

The rearrangement links TRBV30 to TRBJ2-7; possibly TRBD2 for D (7 bases). This CDR3 is 11 amino acids long. V gave up 7 bases and J gave up 5 bases, with 12 bases separating them. Germline values: CDR1 GTSNPN, CDR2 SVGIG (reference sequence). CDR3 in DNA: TGTGCCTCAGGGGAGGGGGACGAGCAGTACTTC. Protein: CASGEGDEQYF.

For this clone: The same CDR3 arises from other DNA sequences in this sample as well. The chain is built from TRBV5-4 and TRBJ1-3; D perhaps matches TRBD1 (6 bases). V lost 4 bases and J 4 bases, leaving 9 bases between the germline ends. CDR1 is SGHNT and CDR2 is YYREEE in the germline V gene (reference sequence). This CDR3 has 13 amino acids. DNA of the CDR3: TGTGCCAGCAGCCCGGGGGGCGGAAACACCATATATTTT. Protein product: CASSPGGGNTIYF.

On this clone itself: Other DNA sequences within the sample encode an identical CDR3. This chain connects TRBV7-3 to TRBJ2-7; 13 bases map to TRBD2. V lost 5 bases, J lost 2 bases, and 3 bases stayed unmatched. Germline V gene data show CDR1 as SGHTA and CDR2 as FQGTGA. The CDR3 sequence is 15 residues long. The CDR3 sequence is CASSLGTSGTYEQYF. CDR3 sequence (DNA): TGTGCCAGCAGCCTCGGGACTAGCGGGACCTACGAGCAGTACTTC.

The rearrangement joins TRBV9 to TRBJ2-5, with unresolved D. The CDR3 sequence is 15 residues long. V lost 1 base, J lost 3 bases, and 13 bases lay in between. Germline assignment: CDR1 SGDLS and CDR2 YYNGEE. CDR3 DNA sequence: TGTGCCAGCAGCGTACTTCCCACGGGCGAAGAGACCCAGTACTTC. Protein sequence: CASSVLPTGEETQYF.

The V call is TRBV28, the J call TRBJ2-7, with 11 bases matching TRBD2. J was trimmed by 3 bases and V by 5 bases; bases with no gene match: 6. Per the germline V gene, CDR1 is MDHEN and CDR2 is SYDVKM. The CDR3 has 15 residues. The DNA of the CDR3 is TGTGCCAGCAGTACGCCCGGACTAGCGGGCTACGAGCAGTACTTC. Translating gives CASSTPGLAGYEQYF.

The genes are TRBV14 and TRBJ2-7; D is tentatively TRBD1 or TRBD2 (5 bases each). Between the trimmed V and J ends, which lost 4 bases and 8 bases, there was a span of 18 bases. This CDR3 spans 14 amino acids. CDR1 and CDR2 (germline): SGHDN, FVKESK. The CDR3 spells CASSLRPGPTKQYF. CDR3 sequence (DNA): TGTGCCAGCAGCCTTCGACCGGGACCTACGAAGCAGTACTTC.

The chain carries TRBV15 and TRBJ1-2; tentative D call: TRBD1 (5 bases). Looked up from germline, CDR1 is LNHNV and CDR2 is YYDKDF (reference sequence). The V end was cut by 3 bases, the J end by 6 bases, with 20 bases between. The CDR3 is made up of 16 amino acids. The CDR3 loop reads CATSSEGYRPRDGYTF. CDR3 sequence (DNA): TGTGCCACCAGCAGCGAGGGGTACAGACCTCGGGATGGCTACACCTTC.

The gene calls are TRBV4-2 and TRBJ2-3; 8 bases map to TRBD2. The CDR3 runs to 17 residues. The V gene end was trimmed by 7 bases and the J gene end by 2 bases; junction bases not matched to a gene: 14. Germline V lookup: CDR1 LGHNA, CDR2 YNFKEQ. The CDR3 bases are TGTGCCAGCACCTCGGGGTATGGTAGCGGGGCCACAGATACGCAGTATTTT. It encodes CASTSGYGSGATDTQYF.

Notes on this clone: Other DNA variants within this sample encode the same CDR3. This chain uses TRBV5-4 with TRBJ1-3, with D possibly TRBD1 on 6 matching bases. Deletions cut 5 bases from V and 4 bases from J, with 13 bases between. The V gene's germline CDR1 is SGHNT and CDR2 YYREEE (reference sequence). The CDR3 is 14 residues long. The CDR3 region is CASSLQGSGNTIYF. The DNA for the CDR3 is TGTGCCAGCAGTTTACAGGGTTCGGGAAACACCATATATTTT.

The chain is built from TRBV7-3 and TRBJ2-6; a possible D gene is TRBD2 (6 bases). The germline V gene encodes CDR1 SGHTA and CDR2 FQGTGA. V was cut by 6 bases and J by 0 bases, with 9 bases left in between. This CDR3 spans 15 amino acids. CDR3 amino acids: CASRAGSSGANVLTF. The CDR3 DNA reads as TGTGCCAGCAGGGCGGGGAGCTCTGGGGCCAACGTCCTGACTTTC.

This clone was observed a handful of times. The rearrangement links TRBV28 to TRBJ1-5; the D gene is possibly TRBD1 (5 bases). From germline, CDR1 is MDHEN and CDR2 SYDVKM. The CDR3 is 14 amino acids. Trimming shortened V by 6 bases and J by 3 bases, and 12 bases separated the two germline ends. The CDR3: CASSRDGHNQPQHF. CDR3 sequence (DNA): TGTGCCAGCAGCCGTGACGGACACAATCAGCCCCAGCATTTT.

CDR3 region: CASTRTDRDYGYTF. CDR3 DNA: TGTGCCAGCACCCGAACGGACAGGGACTATGGCTACACCTTC. This sequence joins TRBV5-6 and TRBJ1-2, with 8 bases lining up with TRBD1. From germline, CDR1 is SGHDT and CDR2 YYEEEE. V dropped 6 bases and J dropped 3; count of bases not matched to a gene: 7. This CDR3 is 14 amino acids long.

This chain uses TRBV7-6 with TRBJ2-4, with 7 bases aligning to TRBD2. The germline gives CDR1 SGHVS, CDR2 FNYEAQ. This CDR3 contains 14 residues. The V segment lost 2 bases and the J segment 7 bases; nucleotides outside the gene matches: 5. The CDR3 reads CASSLREGGNIQYF. CDR3 bases: TGTGCCAGCAGCTTAAGGGAGGGCGGCAACATTCAGTACTTC.

The CDR3 sequence: CASSYSAGTEKLFF. Written as DNA, the CDR3 is TGTGCCAGCAGTTACTCGGCAGGGACTGAAAAACTGTTTTTT. The chain carries TRBV6-5 and TRBJ1-4; the D gene is possibly TRBD1 (5 bases). The CDR3 has 14 amino acids. Trimming took off 0 bases at V and 7 bases at J, with 9 bases between the two ends. Germline V gives CDR1 MNHEY, CDR2 SVGAGI.